This is a list of T cell receptor beta chains from one sample in a study of T-cell reconstitution after alpha-beta-depleted transplantation in children. MiXCR, run by TCRdb on the PCR reads, gives a single entry per CDR3 protein. The sample holds fewer than 750,000 distinct CDR3 sequences; around 23% are singletons and the top ten take 13% to 15%. Sequencing was performed on PBMCs, mostly from graft donor cells, taken 360 days after TCRalphabeta/CD19-depleted stem cell transplant. Receptors originate from a boy in the first two years of life who had a stem cell transplant for acute myeloid leukemia, so the T cells may come from the graft donor. Both conserved end residues are part of each CDR3.

v_call	j_call	cdr3_aa
TRBV4-1	TRBJ1-5	CASDDRVRNQPQHF
TRBV6-5	TRBJ1-1	CASSYLWTGEIRAFF
TRBV25-1	TRBJ1-2	CASSLKTGLYGYTF
TRBV27	TRBJ2-3	CASSYLGTGLTDTQYF
TRBV20-1	TRBJ2-1	CSALRLAGVREQFF
TRBV20-1	TRBJ2-2	CSASTGLAGELFF
TRBV14	TRBJ1-1	CASSHWDEINTEAFF
TRBV6-5	TRBJ1-1	CASSLLAKLVNTEAFF
TRBV30	TRBJ2-3	CAWSRGQGIDTQYF
TRBV12-3/TRBV12-4	TRBJ2-2	CASLPTLRVGTGELFF
TRBV28	TRBJ1-3	CASADGLSGNTIYF
TRBV28	TRBJ2-3	CASSFWLAGLYTDTQYF
TRBV21-1	TRBJ2-3	CASSRRGAHTDTQYF
TRBV20-1	TRBJ2-6	CSGQGPGTGGYSGANVLTF
TRBV29-1	TRBJ2-6	CSVEEGVSGANVLTF
TRBV20-1	TRBJ2-5	CSANPRGTQYF
TRBV20-1	TRBJ1-1	CSARDHGGANTEAFF
TRBV18	TRBJ2-1	CASSPTRDLAREQFF
TRBV20-1	TRBJ2-3	CSALKGASTDTQYF
TRBV6-1	TRBJ2-7	CASSPRLAGREQYF
TRBV28	TRBJ1-2	CASRDRARDRTFDYGYTF
TRBV2	TRBJ2-3	CASSEPGRTDTQYF
TRBV29-1	TRBJ1-1	CSVLPNTEAFF
TRBV6-1	TRBJ1-2	CASSPRTGGLYGYTF
TRBV9	TRBJ2-3	CASSVWGRGTDTQYF
TRBV7-2	TRBJ2-2	CASSLFGQNTGELFF
TRBV5-1	TRBJ2-3	CASGGTGVITDTQYF
TRBV20-1	TRBJ2-3	CSARLRDTQYF
TRBV27	TRBJ2-3	CASSRQFDTQYF
TRBV5-1	TRBJ1-2	CASSLALNYYGYTF
TRBV12-3/TRBV12-4	TRBJ1-2	CASSPPQGAANYGYTF
TRBV3-1	TRBJ2-7	CASSQGFRRYEQYF
TRBV7-2	TRBJ1-6	CASSLAGRGWQSPLHF
TRBV20-1	TRBJ2-4	CSAREEVWGAKNIQYF
TRBV28	TRBJ1-2	CASRGTGGDGYTF
TRBV6-5	TRBJ2-6	CASSYSSSSGANVLTF
TRBV21-1	TRBJ2-6	CASSKGNTGRRGSNVLTF
TRBV11-2	TRBJ1-5	CASSRGHSNQPQLF
TRBV7-3	TRBJ2-7	CASSLYVGLAYEQYF
TRBV20-1	TRBJ2-3	CSASERTSTDTQYF
TRBV12-3/TRBV12-4	TRBJ2-1	CASSTGTSGSYNEQFF
TRBV10-1	TRBJ2-3	CASSESGLSLDTQYF
TRBV12-3/TRBV12-4	TRBJ2-3	CASSLGAGGMGDTQYF
TRBV24-1	TRBJ1-2	CATSDPRQGYYGYTF
TRBV7-2	TRBJ2-3	CASSAGGQDTQYF
TRBV27	TRBJ2-3	CASAKERGTDTQYF
TRBV5-1	TRBJ2-1	CASRLGQVPNEQFF
TRBV24-1	TRBJ2-1	CATFDRVSYNEQFF
TRBV6-2/TRBV6-3	TRBJ1-1	CATKPDRRMNTEAFF
TRBV21-1	TRBJ2-5	CASSKDREKEETQYF
TRBV12-3/TRBV12-4	TRBJ1-5	CASSPGTGGIDQPQHF
TRBV24-1	TRBJ1-2	CATASSVNYGYTF